The rows below give T cell receptor beta chains drawn from one sample of a study of identifying expanded T cells in peripheral blood. Method: immunoSEQ multiplex PCR; TCRdb's copy keeps in-frame clones and lacks some. Altogether around 90,000 clones are present, 88% being singletons, with the ten largest covering 3% to 4%. The specimen was blood. The receptors were gathered from a person aged 18 to 75 in good health. Each CDR3 is given with its conserved first and last residue. D genes are given only for firm matches. The listing skips clone size in some rows; elsewhere it reads once, few, many or a size class.

V	size	length	D	J	CDR3	DNA
TRBV5-1	.	15	.	TRBJ1-1	CASSPLAGSNTEAFF	TGCGCCAGCAGCCCCCTGGCGGGCTCTAACACTGAAGCTTTCTTT
TRBV11-2	.	15	.	TRBJ1-4	CASSLGVRGDEKLFF	TGTGCCAGCAGCTTAGGGGTCAGGGGTGATGAAAAACTGTTTTTT
TRBV5-1	.	15	TRBD1	TRBJ1-1	CASSDPDRGGTEAFF	TGCGCCAGCAGCGACCCGGACAGGGGTGGGACTGAAGCTTTCTTT
TRBV30	.	12	.	TRBJ2-7	CAWSADSYEQYF	TGTGCCTGGAGCGCGGACAGCTACGAGCAGTACTTC
TRBV4-1	.	11	.	TRBJ2-7	CASGPGYEQYF	TGCGCCAGCGGACCAGGATACGAGCAGTACTTC
TRBV4-1	.	14	.	TRBJ2-2	CASSQDRVTGELFF	TGCGCCAGCAGCCAAGATAGGGTGACGGGGGAGCTGTTTTTT
TRBV7-2	.	16	TRBD2	TRBJ2-1	CASSLGPSGSGNEQFF	TGTGCCAGCAGTCTAGGCCCTAGCGGGAGTGGTAATGAGCAGTTCTTC
TRBV29-1	.	12	TRBD1	TRBJ2-7	CSTGTGAYEQYF	TGCAGTACCGGGACAGGGGCCTACGAGCAGTACTTC
TRBV7-2	.	14	TRBD1	TRBJ2-7	CASSIRQGSYEQYF	TGTGCCAGCAGCATCCGACAGGGGAGCTACGAGCAGTACTTC
TRBV2	.	15	TRBD2	TRBJ2-7	CASSEGRSGNHEQYF	TGTGCCAGCAGTGAAGGACGTAGCGGGAACCACGAGCAGTACTTC
TRBV5-8	.	12	.	TRBJ2-7	CASSYQGPEQYF	TGTGCCAGCAGCTATCAGGGGCCCGAGCAGTACTTC
TRBV11-2	.	14	.	TRBJ1-2	CASSARTRNYGYTF	TGTGCCAGCAGTGCCCGGACACGCAACTATGGCTACACCTTC
TRBV6-1	.	14	TRBD1	TRBJ1-1	CASSATQGVTEAFF	TGTGCCAGCAGCGCAACACAGGGGGTGACTGAAGCTTTCTTT
TRBV28	.	15	.	TRBJ2-2	CATEARDAYFGELFF	TGTGCCACCGAGGCCCGGGACGCATATTTCGGGGAGCTGTTTTTT
TRBV5-6	.	17	.	TRBJ1-1	CASSLYGGASLNTEAFF	TGTGCCAGCAGCTTGTACGGGGGCGCTTCCCTCAACACTGAAGCTTTCTTT
TRBV7-9	.	16	TRBD2	TRBJ2-1	CASSLTTSPMGNEQFF	TGTGCCAGCAGCTTGACGACTAGCCCCATGGGGAATGAGCAGTTCTTC
TRBV4-3	once	16	TRBD2	TRBJ2-1	CASSQEFPSGYNEQFF	TGCGCCAGCAGCCAAGAGTTCCCTAGCGGCTACAATGAGCAGTTCTTC
TRBV28	.	16	TRBD2	TRBJ2-5	CASSFWVAGGQETQYF	TGTGCCAGCAGTTTTTGGGTAGCGGGAGGCCAAGAGACCCAGTACTTC
TRBV6-1	.	14	.	TRBJ2-5	CASAATLGRETQYF	TGTGCCAGCGCGGCGACTCTCGGTAGGGAGACCCAGTACTTC
TRBV15	.	15	.	TRBJ1-4	CATSRESAANEKLFF	TGTGCCACCAGCAGAGAATCCGCCGCTAATGAAAAACTGTTTTTT
TRBV18	.	12	.	TRBJ2-7	CASSQVPDEQYF	TGTGCCAGCTCTCAAGTCCCGGACGAGCAGTACTTC
TRBV6-4	medium-sized	16	.	TRBJ2-1	CASSLQGSGSYNEQFF	TGTGCCAGCAGTTTACAGGGTTCGGGCTCCTACAATGAGCAGTTCTTC
TRBV19	.	13	.	TRBJ2-1	CASSMNGFNEQFF	TGTGCCAGTAGTATGAACGGGTTTAATGAGCAGTTCTTC
TRBV6-4	.	15	.	TRBJ2-6	CASSGTDTGANVLTF	TGTGCCAGCAGTGGGACAGATACTGGGGCCAACGTCCTGACTTTC
TRBV2	.	15	.	TRBJ1-1	CASSGGRGTNTEAFF	TGTGCCAGCAGTGGGGGCAGGGGCACGAACACTGAAGCTTTCTTT
TRBV7-8	.	16	TRBD1	TRBJ1-3	CASSPDRGKAGNTIYF	TGTGCCAGCAGCCCCGACAGGGGGAAAGCCGGAAACACCATATATTTT
TRBV10-3	.	15	.	TRBJ2-5	CAIRGAPNHQETQYF	TGTGCCATTAGGGGGGCCCCGAACCATCAAGAGACCCAGTACTTC
TRBV19	.	14	.	TRBJ1-2	CASSPDPNNYGYTF	TGTGCCAGTAGTCCGGACCCAAACAACTATGGCTACACCTTC
TRBV6-1	.	12	.	TRBJ2-7	CASRTDNYEQYF	TGTGCCAGCCGGACGGATAACTACGAGCAGTACTTC
TRBV7-9	.	15	TRBD1	TRBJ2-2	CASSFGQAVTGELFF	TGTGCCAGCAGCTTCGGACAGGCGGTCACCGGGGAGCTGTTTTTT
TRBV5-6	.	18	TRBD2	TRBJ2-7	CASSLLASGIKALYEQYF	TGTGCCAGCAGCTTGCTGGCTAGCGGGATTAAGGCGCTCTACGAGCAGTACTTC
TRBV6-5	.	14	.	TRBJ2-2	CASSPNTPTGELFF	TGTGCCAGCAGCCCTAACACCCCAACCGGGGAGCTGTTTTTT
TRBV5-4	.	14	.	TRBJ2-7	CASSAGHTIYEQYF	TGTGCCAGCAGCGCGGGACATACTATCTACGAGCAGTACTTC
TRBV5-5	.	13	.	TRBJ1-3	CASRYLPGNTIYF	TGTGCCAGCCGATATCTACCTGGAAACACCATATATTTT
TRBV15	.	15	.	TRBJ2-3	CATSRARGLTDTQYF	TGTGCCACCAGCAGGGCCCGGGGACTCACAGATACGCAGTATTTT
TRBV19	.	14	TRBD1	TRBJ1-1	CASSSRRGPTEAFF	TGTGCCAGTAGTAGCCGCAGGGGGCCCACTGAAGCTTTCTTT
TRBV5-4	.	15	TRBD1	TRBJ1-2	CASSLERTGVYGYTF	TGTGCCAGCAGCTTGGAGAGGACAGGGGTATACGGCTACACCTTC
TRBV14	.	16	.	TRBJ2-1	CASSQATVITVDEQFF	TGTGCCAGCAGCCAAGCCACAGTAATCACCGTGGATGAGCAGTTCTTC
TRBV18	.	13	.	TRBJ2-7	CASSPGMNYEQYF	TGTGCCAGCTCACCCGGGATGAACTACGAGCAGTACTTC
TRBV7-2	once	15	.	TRBJ2-1	CASSLSAVSYNEQFF	TGTGCCAGCAGCTTATCGGCGGTGTCCTACAATGAGCAGTTCTTC
TRBV27	.	14	.	TRBJ1-4	CASSRRGGNEKLFF	TGTGCCAGCAGCCGCAGGGGTGGTAATGAAAAACTGTTTTTT
TRBV9	.	15	.	TRBJ2-7	CASSVGSLPLNEQYF	TGTGCCAGCAGCGTAGGGTCCCTTCCCCTTAACGAGCAGTACTTC